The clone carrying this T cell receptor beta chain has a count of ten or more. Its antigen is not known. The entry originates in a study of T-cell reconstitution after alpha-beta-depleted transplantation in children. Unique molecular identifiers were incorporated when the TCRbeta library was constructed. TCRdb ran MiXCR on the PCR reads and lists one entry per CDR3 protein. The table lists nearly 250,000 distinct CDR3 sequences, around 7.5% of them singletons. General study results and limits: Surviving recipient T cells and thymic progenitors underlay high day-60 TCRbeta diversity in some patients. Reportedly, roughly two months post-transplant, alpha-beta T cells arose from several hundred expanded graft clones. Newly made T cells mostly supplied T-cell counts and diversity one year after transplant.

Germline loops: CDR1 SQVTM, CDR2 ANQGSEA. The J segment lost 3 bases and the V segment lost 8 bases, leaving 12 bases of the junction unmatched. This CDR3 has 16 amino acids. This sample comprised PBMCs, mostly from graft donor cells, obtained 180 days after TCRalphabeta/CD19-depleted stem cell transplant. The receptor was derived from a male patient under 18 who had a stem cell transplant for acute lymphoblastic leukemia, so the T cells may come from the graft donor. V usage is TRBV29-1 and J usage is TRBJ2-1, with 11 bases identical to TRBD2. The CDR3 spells CSCQNLLAGVYNEQFF. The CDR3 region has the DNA TGCAGCTGTCAGAACCTACTAGCGGGGGTCTACAATGAGCAGTTCTTC.